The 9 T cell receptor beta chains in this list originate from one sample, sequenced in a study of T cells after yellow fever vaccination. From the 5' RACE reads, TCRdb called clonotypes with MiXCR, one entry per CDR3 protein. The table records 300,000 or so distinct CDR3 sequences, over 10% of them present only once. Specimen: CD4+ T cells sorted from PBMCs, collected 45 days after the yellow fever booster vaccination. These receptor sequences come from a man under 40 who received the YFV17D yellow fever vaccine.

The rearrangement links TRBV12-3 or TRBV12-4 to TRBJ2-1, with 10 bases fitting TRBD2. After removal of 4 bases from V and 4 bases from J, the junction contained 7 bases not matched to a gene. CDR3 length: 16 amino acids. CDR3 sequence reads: CASSYTSGVLYNEQFF. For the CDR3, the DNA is TGTGCCAGCAGTTACACTAGCGGGGTTCTATACAATGAGCAGTTCTTC.

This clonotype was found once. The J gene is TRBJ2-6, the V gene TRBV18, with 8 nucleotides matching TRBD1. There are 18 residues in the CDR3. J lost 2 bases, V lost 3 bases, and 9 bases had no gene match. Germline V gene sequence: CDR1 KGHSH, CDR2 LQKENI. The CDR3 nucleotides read TGTGCCAGCTCACCCTGGACAGGGTGTACAGCTGGGGCCAACGTCCTGACTTTC. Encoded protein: CASSPWTGCTAGANVLTF.

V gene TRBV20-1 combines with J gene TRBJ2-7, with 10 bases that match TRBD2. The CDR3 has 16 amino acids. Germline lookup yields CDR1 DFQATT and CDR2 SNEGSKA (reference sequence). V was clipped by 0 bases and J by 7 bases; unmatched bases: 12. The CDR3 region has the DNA TGCAGTGCTAGAGACCCGCGGGCTAGCGGGAGAGGTGAGCAGTACTTC. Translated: CSARDPRASGRGEQYF.

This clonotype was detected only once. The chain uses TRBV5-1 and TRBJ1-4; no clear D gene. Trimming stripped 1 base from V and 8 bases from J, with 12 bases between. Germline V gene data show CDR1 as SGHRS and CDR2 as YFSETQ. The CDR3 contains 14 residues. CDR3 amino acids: CASSLSSAGEKLFF. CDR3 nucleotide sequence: TGCGCCAGCAGCTTGAGTAGCGCCGGGGAAAAACTGTTTTTT.

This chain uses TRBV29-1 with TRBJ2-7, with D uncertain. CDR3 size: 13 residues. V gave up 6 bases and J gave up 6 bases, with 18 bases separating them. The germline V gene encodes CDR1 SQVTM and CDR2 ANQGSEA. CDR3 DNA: TGCAGCGTACAAGAGGTGGTTCTTGGCGAGCAGTACTTC. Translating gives CSVQEVVLGEQYF.

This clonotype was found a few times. DNA of the CDR3: TGTGCCAGCAGTCAGGGTGATGGGCAGTTCTTC. Protein: CASSQGDGQFF. The J gene is TRBJ2-1, the V gene TRBV6-5; D is perhaps TRBD1 (5 bases). Germline assignment: CDR1 MNHEY and CDR2 SVGAGI. CDR3 length: 11 residues. V gave up 5 bases and J gave up 12 bases, with 11 bases separating them.

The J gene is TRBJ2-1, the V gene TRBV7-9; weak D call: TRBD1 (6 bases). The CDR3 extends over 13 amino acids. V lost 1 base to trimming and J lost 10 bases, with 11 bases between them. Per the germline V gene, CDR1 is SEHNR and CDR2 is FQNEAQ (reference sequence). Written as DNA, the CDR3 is TGTGCCAGCAGCTTAGATCAGGGGCGCGAGCAGTTCTTC. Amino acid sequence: CASSLDQGREQFF.

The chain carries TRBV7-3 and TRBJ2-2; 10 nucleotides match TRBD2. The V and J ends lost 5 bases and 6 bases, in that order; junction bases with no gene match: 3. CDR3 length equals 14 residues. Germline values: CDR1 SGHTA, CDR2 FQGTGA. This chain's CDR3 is CASSRTSGSGELFF. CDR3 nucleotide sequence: TGTGCCAGCAGCCGGACTAGCGGTTCCGGGGAGCTGTTTTTT.

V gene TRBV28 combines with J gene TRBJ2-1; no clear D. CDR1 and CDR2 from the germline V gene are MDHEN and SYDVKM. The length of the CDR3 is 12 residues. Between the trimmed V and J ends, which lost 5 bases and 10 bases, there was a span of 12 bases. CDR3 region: CASSLPKLEQFF. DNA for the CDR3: TGTGCCAGCAGTCTACCAAAACTCGAGCAGTTCTTC.